The next 18 T cell receptor beta chains were all read from a single sample in a study of blood T cell repertoires in COVID-19. Some clones are missing from TCRdb's copy, which holds only in-frame ones; the method was immunoSEQ multiplex PCR. The sample shows around 80,000 clones, 70% to 85% of them seen only once. The sample taken for sequencing was peripheral blood. Receptor source: a human donor in a cohort sampled during active COVID-19.

This clone was counted only a few times. J is TRBJ1-2 and V is TRBV18; unclear D gene. Per the germline V gene, CDR1 is KGHSH and CDR2 is LQKENI. The CDR3 is made up of 13 amino acids. V was trimmed by 2 bases and J by 6 bases, leaving 10 bases between them. As DNA, the CDR3 is TGTGCCAGCTCACCAGCCAGGAATGATGGCTACACCTTC. Amino acids: CASSPARNDGYTF.

This chain joins TRBV6-5 and TRBJ1-1, with 8 nucleotides matching TRBD1. The length of the CDR3 is 14 residues. V dropped 6 bases and J dropped 0; count of bases not matched to a gene: 3. Germline-derived CDR1 and CDR2 are MNHEY and SVGAGI. The CDR3 here is CASRGQGLNTEAFF. The CDR3 nucleotides read TGTGCCAGCAGAGGACAGGGTTTGAACACTGAAGCTTTCTTT.

In this sample, this clone turned up a few times. J is TRBJ2-1 and V is TRBV27; 10 bases line up with TRBD2. Germline trimming cut 0 bases from V and 6 bases from J; bases unmatched to any gene: 5. This CDR3 has 16 residues. The germline CDR1 and CDR2 sequences are MNHEY and SMNVEV (reference sequence). CDR3 nucleotide sequence: TGTGCCAGCAGTTTATCAGGAGCGGGGGGGCTCAATGAGCAGTTCTTC. Translating it yields CASSLSGAGGLNEQFF.

The chain couples TRBV11-2 to TRBJ2-3, with D possibly being TRBD1 (6 bases). The germline gives CDR1 SGHAT, CDR2 FQNNGV. V was pared by 6 bases and J by 0 bases, with 10 bases between. The CDR3 runs to 14 residues. The CDR3 is CASRGQWSTDTQYF. CDR3 DNA sequence: TGTGCCAGCAGAGGACAGTGGAGCACAGATACGCAGTATTTT.

V is TRBV20-1 and J is TRBJ1-1; D gene ambiguous. CDR3 length: 11 residues. CDR1 is DFQATT, CDR2 SNEGSKA, per germline (reference sequence). V was trimmed by 3 bases and J by 10 bases, leaving 12 bases between them. CDR3 protein: CSARLEDRAFF. The CDR3 DNA reads TGCAGTGCTAGGCTCGAGGATCGAGCTTTCTTT.

Here the CDR3 DNA reads TGTGCCAGCAGTGGAGTGATTAGCACAGATACGCAGTATTTT. Translation: CASSGVISTDTQYF. The chain uses TRBV25-1 and TRBJ2-3, with D hard to call. The CDR3 is made up of 14 amino acids. Germline V gene data show CDR1 as MGHDK and CDR2 as SYGVNS. V lost 4 bases to trimming and J lost 0 bases, with 8 bases between them.

The rearrangement joins TRBV15 to TRBJ1-1; 10 nucleotides match TRBD1. The CDR3 covers 15 residues. CDR1 is LNHNV and CDR2 is YYDKDF in the germline V gene (reference sequence). With V trimmed by 2 bases and J by 6 bases, 6 bases remained unmatched. CDR3 loop: CATSRPGQGRSEAFF. In nucleotides, the CDR3 is TGTGCCACCAGCAGACCGGGACAGGGGAGATCTGAAGCTTTCTTT.

This clone was seen once. The chain recombines TRBV5-1 with TRBJ1-1; perhaps TRBD1 as D (5 bases). CDR3 size: 16 residues. The V gene lost 3 bases and the J gene lost 1 base, with 16 bases spanning the gap. In germline, CDR1 is SGHRS, CDR2 YFSETQ. The CDR3 nucleotides read TGCGCCAGCAGCTCTCCCGCAGGGATCGGGAACACTGAAGCTTTCTTT. As protein: CASSSPAGIGNTEAFF.

This chain uses TRBV2 with TRBJ1-2; 8 nucleotides agree with TRBD1. V trimming: 4 bases; J trimming: 4 bases; junction bases outside the gene matches: 5. The CDR3 length is 14 residues. Germline CDR1 SNHLY, CDR2 FYNNEI. The CDR3: CASSGYRGAYGYTF. The CDR3 coding sequence is TGTGCCAGCAGTGGTTACAGGGGGGCCTATGGCTACACCTTC. Variable domain in full (rest from reference TRBV2 and TRBJ1-2): EPEVTQTPSHQVTQMGQEVILRCVPISNHLYFYWYRQILGQKVEFLVSFYNNEISEKSEIFDDQFSVERPDGSNFTLKIRSTKLEDSAMYFCASSGYRGAYGYTFGSGTRLTVV.

The chain recombines TRBV7-6 with TRBJ2-3; TRBD2 agrees at 8 bases. Germline trimming cut 3 bases from V and 3 bases from J; bases unmatched to any gene: 5. Germline V gene sequence: CDR1 SGHVS, CDR2 FNYEAQ. The CDR3 length is 15 residues. For the CDR3, the DNA is TGTGCCAGCAGCTTGACTAGCGATGCGACAGATACGCAGTATTTT. It codes for CASSLTSDATDTQYF.

The chain is built from TRBV7-3 and TRBJ2-7, with no clear D. Germline V gene data show CDR1 as SGHTA and CDR2 as FQGTGA. The V and J ends lost 5 bases and 6 bases respectively, with 14 bases between them. The CDR3 spans 13 residues. The CDR3 loop is CASSLLVPGEQYF. CDR3 DNA sequence: TGTGCCAGCAGCCTTTTGGTACCCGGCGAGCAGTACTTC.

The CDR3 region has the DNA TGTGCCAGCAGCTCACGACAGAATCCTGGTTCACCCCTCCACTTT. Translated: CASSSRQNPGSPLHF. V is TRBV13 and J is TRBJ1-6; TRBD1 might be the D (5 bases). Trimming removed 4 bases at V and 9 bases at J, with 16 bases between. CDR1 is PRHDT and CDR2 is FYEKMQ in the germline V gene (reference sequence). This CDR3 region has 15 residues.

The rearrangement links TRBV19 to TRBJ1-2; the D gene is possibly TRBD1 (6 bases). Germline V gene sequence: CDR1 LNHDA, CDR2 SQIVND (reference sequence). The CDR3 loop spans 14 amino acids. Trimming pared 3 bases from V and 3 bases from J, leaving 11 bases between. CDR3 DNA sequence: TGTGCCAGTAGTATTCATAGGACAGACTATGGCTACACCTTC. Protein product: CASSIHRTDYGYTF. The full variable domain, rest sourced from reference TRBV19 and TRBJ1-2, is DGGITQSPKYLFRKEGQNVTLSCEQNLNHDAMYWYRQDPGQGLRLIYYSQIVNDFQKGDIAEGYSVSREKKESFPLTVTSAQKNPTAFYLCASSIHRTDYGYTFGSGTRLTVV.

V and J are TRBV6-6 and TRBJ2-3; 9 bases are shared with TRBD1. J lost 8 bases, V lost 2 bases, and 8 bases had no gene match. The CDR3 runs 15 residues. Germline V gives CDR1 MNHNY, CDR2 SVGAGI (reference sequence). CDR3 amino acids: CASSYRTGEGGTQYF. In nucleotides, the CDR3 is TGTGCCAGCAGTTACCGGACAGGGGAGGGTGGTACGCAGTATTTT.

The V call is TRBV19, the J call TRBJ2-4; D unclear. Trimming stripped 5 bases from V and 2 bases from J, with 19 bases between. The CDR3 runs 17 residues. Germline assignment: CDR1 LNHDA and CDR2 SQIVND (reference sequence). CDR3 nucleotides: TGTGCCAGTAGTCCCACCCGCCAAACAGTGACCAAAAACATTCAGTACTTC. Its translation: CASSPTRQTVTKNIQYF. Supplemented by reference TRBV19 and TRBJ2-4, the full variable domain reads DGGITQSPKYLFRKEGQNVTLSCEQNLNHDAMYWYRQDPGQGLRLIYYSQIVNDFQKGDIAEGYSVSREKKESFPLTVTSAQKNPTAFYLCASSPTRQTVTKNIQYFGAGTRLSVL.

The V gene is TRBV29-1, the J gene TRBJ2-1; 7 bases map to TRBD1. Trimming cost V 6 bases and J 3 bases; bases outside gene matches: 5. CDR1 and CDR2 from the germline V gene are SQVTM and ANQGSEA. The CDR3 totals 13 residues. CDR3 DNA sequence: TGCAGCGTCACCGGGACAGACTACAATGAGCAGTTCTTC. Its protein is CSVTGTDYNEQFF.

This rearrangement joins TRBV2 to TRBJ2-2, with 10 positions matching TRBD1. Per germline, CDR1 SNHLY and CDR2 FYNNEI. V trimming: 6 bases; J trimming: 6 bases; junction bases outside the gene matches: 7. The CDR3 contains 15 residues. CDR3 region: CASRRDRGRAGELFF. CDR3 coding DNA: TGTGCCAGCAGGCGGGACAGGGGAAGAGCCGGGGAGCTGTTTTTT. Using reference TRBV2 and TRBJ2-2 for the parts outside the CDR3, the full variable domain is EPEVTQTPSHQVTQMGQEVILRCVPISNHLYFYWYRQILGQKVEFLVSFYNNEISEKSEIFDDQFSVERPDGSNFTLKIRSTKLEDSAMYFCASRRDRGRAGELFFGEGSRLTVL.

The chain carries TRBV11-2 and TRBJ2-7; perhaps TRBD2 as D (5 bases). The CDR3 extends over 14 amino acids. Trimming stripped 3 bases from V and 5 bases from J, with 14 bases between. Germline V CDR1 and CDR2: SGHAT, FQNNGV. The CDR3 sequence: CASSFVRGIDEQYF. In nucleotides, the CDR3 is TGTGCCAGCAGCTTTGTTCGAGGGATCGACGAGCAGTACTTC.